This T cell receptor (beta chain) was sequenced in a study of T cell responses to AZD1222 COVID-19 vaccine. The study's findings and limits: It should be noted that donors were predominantly white British and more often female, and clonal diversity was possibly underestimated. Across the whole spike, CD4 TCRs peaked at regions 160-218 and 743-854.

Assay used: immunoSEQ multiplex PCR; TCRdb lists only in-frame clones, some missing. Counted here are some 130,000 clones, about four fifths occurring once; the ten biggest clones make up over 4%. As concerns this clone: Its specificity is not known.

V was clipped by 2 bases and J by 0 bases, with 7 bases between them. Germline V gives CDR1 SQVTM, CDR2 ANQGSEA. This CDR3 spans 14 amino acids. This sequence was found in an adult in good health. The sample consisted of peripheral blood, taken on day 0 of AZD1222 vaccination. The chain has TRBV29-1 and TRBJ2-2; no reliable D call. CDR3 coding DNA: TGCAGCGTTGAAAGGCGCGCGAACACCGGGGAGCTGTTTTTT. It translates to CSVERRANTGELFF.